This T cell receptor (beta chain) appears in the sequencing data of a study of blood T cell repertoires in COVID-19. Study-wide background: There were acute and convalescent COVID-19 samples, and they came from the United States, Italy and Spain. The cDNA or gDNA used as material had been derived from T cells, B-cell-depleted T cells, or PBMCs.

How the authors handled the data: Researchers report that nucleated cell counts were estimated from reference gene primer amplification. Data came from immunoSEQ multiplex PCR; TCRdb stores just in-frame clones and leaves some out. From that table come the V and J calls and clone size; the DNA was used to work out D and trimming. The sample consists of tens of thousands of clones, about nine tenths of them appearing once. The sequenced material came from peripheral blood. This TCR was sampled from a man over 45 with acute or convalescent COVID-19.

The CDR3 here is CASSNLVSGTDTQYF. The CDR3 nucleotides are TGTGCCAGCAGCAACCTAGTGTCGGGCACAGATACGCAGTATTTT. The chain joins TRBV5-4 to TRBJ2-3; D gene ambiguous. V lost 4 bases to trimming and J lost 1 base, with 13 bases between them. Germline V gene lookup returns CDR1 SGHNT and CDR2 YYREEE (reference sequence). The CDR3 spans 15 residues.